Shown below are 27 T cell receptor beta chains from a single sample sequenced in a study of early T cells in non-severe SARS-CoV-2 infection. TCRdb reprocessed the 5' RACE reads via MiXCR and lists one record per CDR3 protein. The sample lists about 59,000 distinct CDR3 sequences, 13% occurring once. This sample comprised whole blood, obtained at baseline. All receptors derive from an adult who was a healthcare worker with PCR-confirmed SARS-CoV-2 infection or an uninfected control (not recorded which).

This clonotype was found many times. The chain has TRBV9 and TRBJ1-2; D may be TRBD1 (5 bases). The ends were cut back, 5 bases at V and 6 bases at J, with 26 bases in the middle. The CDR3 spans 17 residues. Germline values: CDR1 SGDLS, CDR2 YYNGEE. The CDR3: CASSRGGIGKDLDGYTF. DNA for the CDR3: TGTGCCAGCAGTCGCGGGGGGATAGGAAAGGACCTTGATGGCTACACCTTC.

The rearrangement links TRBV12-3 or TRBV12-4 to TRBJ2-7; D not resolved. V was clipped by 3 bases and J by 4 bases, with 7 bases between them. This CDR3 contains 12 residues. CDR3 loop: CASSFSEYEQYF. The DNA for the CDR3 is TGTGCCAGCAGTTTTAGTGAATACGAGCAGTACTTC.

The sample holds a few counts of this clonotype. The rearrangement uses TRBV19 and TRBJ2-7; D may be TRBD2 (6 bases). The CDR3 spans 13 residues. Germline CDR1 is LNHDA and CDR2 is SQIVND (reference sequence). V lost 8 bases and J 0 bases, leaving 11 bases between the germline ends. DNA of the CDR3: TGTGCCAGTTCGGGGGACCTCTCCTACGAGCAGTACTTC. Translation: CASSGDLSYEQYF. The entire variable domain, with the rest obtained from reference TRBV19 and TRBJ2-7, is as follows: DGGITQSPKYLFRKEGQNVTLSCEQNLNHDAMYWYRQDPGQGLRLIYYSQIVNDFQKGDIAEGYSVSREKKESFPLTVTSAQKNPTAFYLCASSGDLSYEQYFGPGTRLTVT.

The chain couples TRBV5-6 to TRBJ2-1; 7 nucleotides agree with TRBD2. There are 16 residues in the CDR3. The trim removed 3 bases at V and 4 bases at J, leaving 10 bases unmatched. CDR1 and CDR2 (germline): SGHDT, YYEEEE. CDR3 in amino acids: CASSSPPAGMYNEQFF. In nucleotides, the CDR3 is TGTGCCAGCAGCTCCCCGCCAGCGGGGATGTACAATGAGCAGTTCTTC.

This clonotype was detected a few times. The CDR3: CASSHPSGLLLANEQFF. For the CDR3, the DNA is TGTGCCAGCAGCCACCCCTCGGGACTTTTACTGGCCAATGAGCAGTTCTTC. The V gene is TRBV4-2, the J gene TRBJ2-1; D is perhaps TRBD2 (6 bases). This CDR3 has 17 residues. Per germline, CDR1 LGHNA and CDR2 YNFKEQ. Between the trimmed V and J ends, which lost 3 bases and 6 bases, there was a span of 21 bases.

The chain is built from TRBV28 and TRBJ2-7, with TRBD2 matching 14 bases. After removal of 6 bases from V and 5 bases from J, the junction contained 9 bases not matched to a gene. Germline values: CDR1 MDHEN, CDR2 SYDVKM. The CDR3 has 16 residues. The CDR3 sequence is CASSSVGTSGRNEQYF. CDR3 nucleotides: TGTGCCAGCAGCTCAGTTGGGACTAGCGGGAGAAACGAGCAGTACTTC. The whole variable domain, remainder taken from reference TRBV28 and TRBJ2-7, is DVKVTQSSRYLVKRTGEKVFLECVQDMDHENMFWYRQDPGLGLRLIYFSYDVKMKEKGDIPEGYSVSREKKERFSLILESASTNQTSMYLCASSSVGTSGRNEQYFGPGTRLTVT.

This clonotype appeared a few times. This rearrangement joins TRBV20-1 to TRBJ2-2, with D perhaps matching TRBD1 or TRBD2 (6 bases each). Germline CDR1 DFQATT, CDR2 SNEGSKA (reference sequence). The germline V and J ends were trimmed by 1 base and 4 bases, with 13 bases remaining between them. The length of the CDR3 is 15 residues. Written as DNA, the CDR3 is TGCAGTGCTAGAGTGGGGGGCGTAGGCACCGGGGAGCTGTTTTTT. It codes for CSARVGGVGTGELFF.

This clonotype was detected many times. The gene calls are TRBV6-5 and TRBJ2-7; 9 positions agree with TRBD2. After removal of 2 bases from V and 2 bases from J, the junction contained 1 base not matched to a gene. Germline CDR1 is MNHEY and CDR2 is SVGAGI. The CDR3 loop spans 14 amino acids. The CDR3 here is CASSYQRGAYEQYF. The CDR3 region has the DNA TGTGCCAGCAGTTACCAGCGGGGGGCCTACGAGCAGTACTTC.

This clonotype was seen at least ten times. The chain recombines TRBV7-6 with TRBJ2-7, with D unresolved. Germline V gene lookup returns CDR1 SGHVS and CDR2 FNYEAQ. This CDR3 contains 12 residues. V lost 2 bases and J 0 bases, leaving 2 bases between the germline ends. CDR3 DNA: TGTGCCAGCAGCTTACGCTCCTACGAGCAGTACTTC. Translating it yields CASSLRSYEQYF.

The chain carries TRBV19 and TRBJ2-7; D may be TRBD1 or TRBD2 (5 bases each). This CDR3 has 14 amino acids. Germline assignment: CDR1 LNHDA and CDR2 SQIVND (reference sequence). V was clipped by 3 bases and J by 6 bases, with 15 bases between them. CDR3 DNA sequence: TGTGCCAGTAGTATCGCGACAGCGGTTTTCGAGCAGTACTTC. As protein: CASSIATAVFEQYF.

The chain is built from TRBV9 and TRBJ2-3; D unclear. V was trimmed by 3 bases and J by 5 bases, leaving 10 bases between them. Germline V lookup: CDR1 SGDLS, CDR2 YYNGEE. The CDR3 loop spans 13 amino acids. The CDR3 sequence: CASSEGLLDTQYF. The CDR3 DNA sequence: TGTGCCAGCAGCGAAGGGCTCCTAGATACGCAGTATTTT.

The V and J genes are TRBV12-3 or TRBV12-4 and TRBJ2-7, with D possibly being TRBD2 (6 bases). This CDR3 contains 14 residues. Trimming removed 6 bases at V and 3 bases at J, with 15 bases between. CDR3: CASSDGTLIYEQYF. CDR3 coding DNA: TGTGCCAGCAGCGACGGGACTTTAATCTACGAGCAGTACTTC.

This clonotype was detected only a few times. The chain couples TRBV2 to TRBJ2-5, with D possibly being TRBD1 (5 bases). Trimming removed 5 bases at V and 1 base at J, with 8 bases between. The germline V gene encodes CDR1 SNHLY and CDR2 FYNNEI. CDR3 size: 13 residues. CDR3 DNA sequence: TGTGCCAGCAGTCCAGGGATCCAAGAGACCCAGTACTTC. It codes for CASSPGIQETQYF.

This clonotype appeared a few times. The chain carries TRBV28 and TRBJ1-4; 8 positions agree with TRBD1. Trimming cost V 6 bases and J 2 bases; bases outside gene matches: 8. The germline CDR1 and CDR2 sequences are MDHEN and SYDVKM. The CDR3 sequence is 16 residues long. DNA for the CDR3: TGTGCCAGCAGCCTAGGACAGGGAATGACTAATGAAAAACTGTTTTTT. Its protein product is CASSLGQGMTNEKLFF.

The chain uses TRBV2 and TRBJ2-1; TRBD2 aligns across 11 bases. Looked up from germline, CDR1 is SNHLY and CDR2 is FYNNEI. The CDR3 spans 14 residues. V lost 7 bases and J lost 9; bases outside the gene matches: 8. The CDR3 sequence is CASMTTSGVSEQFF. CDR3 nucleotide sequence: TGTGCCAGCATGACGACTAGCGGGGTTTCTGAGCAGTTCTTC.

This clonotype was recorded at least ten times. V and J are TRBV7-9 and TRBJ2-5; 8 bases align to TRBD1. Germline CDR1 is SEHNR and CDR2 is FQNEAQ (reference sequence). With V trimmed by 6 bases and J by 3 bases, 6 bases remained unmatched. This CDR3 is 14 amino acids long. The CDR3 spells CASSYGTGEETQYF. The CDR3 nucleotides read TGTGCCAGCAGTTATGGGACAGGAGAAGAGACCCAGTACTTC.

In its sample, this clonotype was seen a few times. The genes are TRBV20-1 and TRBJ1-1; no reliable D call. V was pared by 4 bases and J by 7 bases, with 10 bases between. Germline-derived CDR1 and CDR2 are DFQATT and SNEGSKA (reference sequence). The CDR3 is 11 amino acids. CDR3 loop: CSAMLRSEAFF. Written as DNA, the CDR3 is TGCAGTGCTATGTTACGGAGTGAAGCTTTCTTT.

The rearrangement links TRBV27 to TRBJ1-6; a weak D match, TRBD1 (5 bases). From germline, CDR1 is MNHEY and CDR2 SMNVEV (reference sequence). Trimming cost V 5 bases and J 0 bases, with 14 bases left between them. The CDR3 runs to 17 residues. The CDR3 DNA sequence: TGTGCCAGCAGTACCCGGGACGCCGGCTCCTATAATTCACCCCTCCACTTT. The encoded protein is CASSTRDAGSYNSPLHF.

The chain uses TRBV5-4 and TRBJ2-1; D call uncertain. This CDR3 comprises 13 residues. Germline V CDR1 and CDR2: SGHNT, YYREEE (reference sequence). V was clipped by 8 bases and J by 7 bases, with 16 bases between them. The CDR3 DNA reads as TGTGCCAGTAATAGCAAATCCAGGAATGAGCAGTTCTTC. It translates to CASNSKSRNEQFF.

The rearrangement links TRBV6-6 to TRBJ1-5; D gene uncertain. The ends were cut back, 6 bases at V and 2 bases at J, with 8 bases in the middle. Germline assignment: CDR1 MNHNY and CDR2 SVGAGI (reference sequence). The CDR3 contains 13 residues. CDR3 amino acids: CASSDLGNQPQHF. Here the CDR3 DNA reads TGTGCCAGCAGCGACCTTGGCAATCAGCCCCAGCATTTT.

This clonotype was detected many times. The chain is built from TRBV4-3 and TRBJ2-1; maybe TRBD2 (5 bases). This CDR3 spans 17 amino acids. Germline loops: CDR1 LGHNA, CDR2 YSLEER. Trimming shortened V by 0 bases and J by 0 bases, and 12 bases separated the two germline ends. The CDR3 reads CASSQEARVSSYNEQFF. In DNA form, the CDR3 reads TGCGCCAGCAGCCAAGAAGCGCGGGTGAGCTCCTACAATGAGCAGTTCTTC.

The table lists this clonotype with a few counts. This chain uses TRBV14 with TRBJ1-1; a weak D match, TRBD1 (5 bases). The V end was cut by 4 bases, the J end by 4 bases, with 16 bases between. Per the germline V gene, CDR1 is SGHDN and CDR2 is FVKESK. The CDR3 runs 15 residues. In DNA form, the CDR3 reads TGTGCCAGCAGCCTCACGAGGACATCGGGCACTGAAGCTTTCTTT. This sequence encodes CASSLTRTSGTEAFF.

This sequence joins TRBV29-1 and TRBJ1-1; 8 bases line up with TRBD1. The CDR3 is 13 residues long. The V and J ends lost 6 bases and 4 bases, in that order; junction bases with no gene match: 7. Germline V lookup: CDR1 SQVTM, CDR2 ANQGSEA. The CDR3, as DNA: TGCAGCGTGGGGACAGGTGGGGTCACTGAAGCTTTCTTT. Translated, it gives CSVGTGGVTEAFF.

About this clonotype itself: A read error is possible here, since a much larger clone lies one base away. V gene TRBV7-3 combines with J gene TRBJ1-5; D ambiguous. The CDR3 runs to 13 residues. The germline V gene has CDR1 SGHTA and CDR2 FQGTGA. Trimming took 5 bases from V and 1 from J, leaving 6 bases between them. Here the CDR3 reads CASSPGSNQPQHF. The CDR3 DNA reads TGTGCCAGCAGCCCTGGGAGCAATCAGCCCCAGCATTTT.

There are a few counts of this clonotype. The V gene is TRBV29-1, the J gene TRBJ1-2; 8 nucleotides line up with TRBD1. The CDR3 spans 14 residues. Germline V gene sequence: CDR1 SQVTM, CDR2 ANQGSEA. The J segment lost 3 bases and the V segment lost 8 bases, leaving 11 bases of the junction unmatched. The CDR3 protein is CSFRGRGRDYGYTF. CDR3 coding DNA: TGCAGCTTCCGGGGCAGGGGGCGCGACTATGGCTACACCTTC.

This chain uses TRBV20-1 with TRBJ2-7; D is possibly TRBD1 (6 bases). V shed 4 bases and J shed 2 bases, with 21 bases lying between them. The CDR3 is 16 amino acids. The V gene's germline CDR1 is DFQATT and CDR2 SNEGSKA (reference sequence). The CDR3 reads CSATSPWTAVAYEQYF. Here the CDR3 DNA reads TGCAGTGCTACCTCCCCCTGGACAGCTGTTGCCTACGAGCAGTACTTC.

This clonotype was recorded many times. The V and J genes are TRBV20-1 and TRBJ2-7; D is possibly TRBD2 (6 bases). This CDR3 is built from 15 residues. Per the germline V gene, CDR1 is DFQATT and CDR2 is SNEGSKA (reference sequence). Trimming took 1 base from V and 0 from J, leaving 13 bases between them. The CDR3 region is CSARAGTAHSYEQYF. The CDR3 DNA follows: TGCAGTGCTAGAGCCGGGACTGCACACTCCTACGAGCAGTACTTC.